Listed here are 19 T cell receptor beta chains from one sample, sequenced in a study of regulatory T cells in long-lasting Graves disease. Arm-PCR with iRepertoire HTBI primers amplified the CDR3 regions for these TCR beta libraries. TCRdb re-analysed the multiplex PCR reads in MiXCR, keeping a single row per CDR3 protein. The sample has 450,000 to 700,000 distinct CDR3 sequences; 13% are singletons. Noted time point: newly diagnosed GD, antithyroid drugs for less than 3 months. Following extraction of RNA from PBMCs, that RNA was used to make the TCR library. The same data also went into a second study, on T cells in Graves' hyperthyroidism and ophthalmopathy.

The sequences come from peripheral blood mononuclear cells (PBMCs), collected at new diagnosis, from a patient treated with antithyroid drugs. The source is a young man with Graves disease.

This clonotype was seen repeatedly, ten times or more. This chain joins TRBV5-1 and TRBJ1-5, with TRBD1 matching over 11 bases. CDR3 size: 17 residues. V shed 0 bases, J shed 6 bases, and the junction held 8 bases outside the gene matches. Germline V gene data show CDR1 as SGHRS and CDR2 as YFSETQ. CDR3 sequence: CASSLEVRDRGFQPQHF. The CDR3 DNA sequence: TGCGCCAGCAGCTTGGAAGTCCGGGACAGGGGGTTTCAGCCCCAGCATTTT.

The gene calls are TRBV10-1 and TRBJ2-1, with TRBD1 matching 8 bases. The ends lost 2 bases at V and 0 bases at J; junction bases unmatched: 24. The CDR3 loop spans 23 amino acids. CDR1 WNHNN and CDR2 SYGVQD come from the germline V gene (reference sequence). The CDR3 loop reads CASSEVGQVKETNDLSSYNEQFF. The CDR3 region has the DNA TGCGCCAGCAGTGAGGTGGGACAGGTTAAGGAGACCAACGACCTAAGCTCCTACAATGAGCAGTTCTTC.

This rearrangement joins TRBV9 to TRBJ2-7; 7 bases match TRBD1. Germline lookup yields CDR1 SGDLS and CDR2 YYNGEE. Losses at the gene ends were 4 bases for V and 5 bases for J; bases not matched to a gene: 12. This CDR3 contains 15 residues. The CDR3 coding sequence is TGTGCCAGCAGCTCAACTCTGCGACAGGGCGACGAGCAGTACTTC. It encodes CASSSTLRQGDEQYF.

This clonotype was found many times. The chain employs TRBV29-1 and TRBJ2-1; a possible D gene is TRBD2 (5 bases). V was pared by 7 bases and J by 3 bases, with 19 bases between. This CDR3 contains 15 residues. The germline V gene has CDR1 SQVTM and CDR2 ANQGSEA. CDR3 protein: CSGLLAGEFYNEQFF. The CDR3 DNA sequence: TGCAGCGGACTACTCGCGGGTGAATTCTACAATGAGCAGTTCTTC.

The chain carries TRBV27 and TRBJ2-7; D is unresolved. Germline V lookup: CDR1 MNHEY, CDR2 SMNVEV (reference sequence). The ends were cut back, 5 bases at V and 4 bases at J, with 15 bases in the middle. The CDR3 extends over 14 amino acids. The CDR3 bases are TGTGCCAGCAGTCGAGACTGGGGAATTTACGAGCAGTACTTC. Its translation: CASSRDWGIYEQYF.

This chain uses TRBV20-1 with TRBJ2-3; TRBD2 aligns across 8 bases. The CDR3 contains 15 residues. The trim removed 6 bases at V and 5 bases at J, leaving 13 bases unmatched. The germline gives CDR1 DFQATT, CDR2 SNEGSKA (reference sequence). The CDR3 loop is CSAPPPAGVVDTQYF. The CDR3 DNA follows: TGCAGTGCCCCCCCACCAGCGGGGGTGGTAGATACGCAGTATTTT.

Only a few counts were recorded for this clonotype. V and J are TRBV20-1 and TRBJ1-2; TRBD1 might be the D (5 bases). There are 14 residues in the CDR3. The V gene's germline CDR1 is DFQATT and CDR2 SNEGSKA (reference sequence). Between the trimmed V and J ends, which lost 6 bases and 0 bases, there was a span of 14 bases. The CDR3 DNA reads TGCAGTGCGCCGCCGGGGGACTCTAACTATGGCTACACCTTC. This translates into CSAPPGDSNYGYTF.

This clonotype was counted only a few times. The gene calls are TRBV27 and TRBJ1-1; D not resolved. The CDR3 has 13 amino acids. Germline loops: CDR1 MNHEY, CDR2 SMNVEV (reference sequence). The germline V and J ends were trimmed by 6 bases and 1 base, with 9 bases remaining between them. CDR3 in DNA: TGTGCCAGCAGATGGGGTGGGAACACTGAAGCTTTCTTT. Translated, it gives CASRWGGNTEAFF.

This clonotype was counted between two and nine times. V gene TRBV27 combines with J gene TRBJ2-7, with 10 bases aligning to TRBD2. CDR3 size: 16 residues. J gave up 1 base and V 5 bases, and 8 bases lay outside the gene matches. Germline assignment: CDR1 MNHEY and CDR2 SMNVEV (reference sequence). CDR3: CASSLQPGLASYEQYF. Written as DNA, the CDR3 is TGTGCCAGCAGTCTTCAACCGGGACTAGCGTCCTACGAGCAGTACTTC.

This clonotype was observed at least ten times. The chain links TRBV12-3 or TRBV12-4 to TRBJ2-3, with D unclear. The CDR3 has 16 residues. Trimming cost V 5 bases and J 0 bases, with 15 bases left between them. For the CDR3, the DNA is TGTGCCAGCAGTATTCAATCCGCCACTAGCACAGATACGCAGTATTTT. It yields the protein CASSIQSATSTDTQYF.

This clonotype occurred a few times. The V gene is TRBV5-1, the J gene TRBJ2-1, with 7 bases fitting TRBD2. V gave up 3 bases and J gave up 14 bases; unmatched junction bases: 14. Germline-derived CDR1 and CDR2 are SGHRS and YFSETQ. The CDR3 totals 14 residues. The CDR3 region is CASSSIAGGSTEFF. Written as DNA, the CDR3 is TGCGCCAGCAGCTCCATAGCGGGCGGAAGTACCGAGTTCTTC.

The chain recombines TRBV6-1 with TRBJ1-3; D unresolved. CDR3 size: 16 residues. V was clipped by 8 bases and J by 0 bases, with 17 bases between them. Germline CDR1 MNHNS, CDR2 SASEGT. CDR3 loop: CASANEGDFSGNTIYF. The CDR3 DNA follows: TGTGCCAGCGCGAACGAGGGTGACTTCTCTGGAAACACCATATATTTT.

The DNA of the CDR3 is TGTGCTAGTTCTTTCGACGGGGATAGCAATCAGCCCCAGCATTTT. Translation: CASSFDGDSNQPQHF. The chain employs TRBV12-5 and TRBJ1-5; D remains ambiguous. This CDR3 is built from 15 residues. Per the germline V gene, CDR1 is LGHNT and CDR2 is FRNRAP. V shed 8 bases and J shed 0 bases, with 14 bases lying between them.

In its sample, this clonotype was seen many times. The chain has TRBV28 and TRBJ2-3; D may be TRBD2 (5 bases). The germline V and J ends were trimmed by 3 bases and 2 bases, with 12 bases remaining between them. The CDR3 has 15 amino acids. From germline, CDR1 is MDHEN and CDR2 SYDVKM. The CDR3 nucleotides read TGTGCCAGCAGTTTTAGGGAGCAACTCACAGATACGCAGTATTTT. This translates into CASSFREQLTDTQYF.

This clonotype was seen repeatedly, ten times or more. In DNA, the CDR3 is TGCGCCAGCAGCTCCACGGGACCCTCAACAGGCGAGCAGTACTTC. This sequence encodes CASSSTGPSTGEQYF. V is TRBV5-1 and J is TRBJ2-7; D is tentatively TRBD1 or TRBD2 (5 bases each). The V gene lost 3 bases and the J gene lost 6 bases, with 19 bases spanning the gap. The CDR3 sequence is 15 residues long. The germline V gene has CDR1 SGHRS and CDR2 YFSETQ.

The chain couples TRBV6-4 to TRBJ2-2; D is possibly TRBD1 or TRBD2 (5 bases each). CDR1 MRHNA and CDR2 SNTAGT come from the germline V gene. This CDR3 is built from 15 residues. The germline V and J ends were trimmed by 3 bases and 6 bases, with 14 bases remaining between them. The CDR3 loop reads CASSEVGRGAGELFF. CDR3 nucleotides: TGTGCCAGCAGTGAGGTCGGCCGAGGGGCCGGGGAGCTGTTTTTT.

The V gene is TRBV18, the J gene TRBJ2-7; TRBD2 agrees at 10 bases. This CDR3 spans 15 amino acids. The ends lost 3 bases at V and 2 bases at J; junction bases unmatched: 4. Germline CDR1 and CDR2: KGHSH and LQKENI. The CDR3 DNA follows: TGTGCCAGCTCACCCGGTAGCGGGGGGCCCTACGAGCAGTACTTC. Translating it yields CASSPGSGGPYEQYF.

This clonotype was picked up many times. The rearrangement joins TRBV11-2 to TRBJ1-4, with D maybe TRBD1 (5 bases). This CDR3 is built from 17 residues. Looked up from germline, CDR1 is SGHAT and CDR2 is FQNNGV. V lost 2 bases and J 7 bases, leaving 20 bases between the germline ends. CDR3 coding DNA: TGTGCCAGCAGCTTAACCACTGGGGACGGTTCTCGTGAAAAACTGTTTTTT. Translating it yields CASSLTTGDGSREKLFF.

This clonotype was recorded many times. The chain couples TRBV20-1 to TRBJ2-7, with unresolved D. CDR1 is DFQATT, CDR2 SNEGSKA, per germline (reference sequence). Trimming took off 0 bases at V and 4 bases at J, with 10 bases between the two ends. There are 13 residues in the CDR3. DNA for the CDR3: TGCAGTGCTAGAGATCCCCCCTGGTACGAGCAGTACTTC. This codes for CSARDPPWYEQYF.